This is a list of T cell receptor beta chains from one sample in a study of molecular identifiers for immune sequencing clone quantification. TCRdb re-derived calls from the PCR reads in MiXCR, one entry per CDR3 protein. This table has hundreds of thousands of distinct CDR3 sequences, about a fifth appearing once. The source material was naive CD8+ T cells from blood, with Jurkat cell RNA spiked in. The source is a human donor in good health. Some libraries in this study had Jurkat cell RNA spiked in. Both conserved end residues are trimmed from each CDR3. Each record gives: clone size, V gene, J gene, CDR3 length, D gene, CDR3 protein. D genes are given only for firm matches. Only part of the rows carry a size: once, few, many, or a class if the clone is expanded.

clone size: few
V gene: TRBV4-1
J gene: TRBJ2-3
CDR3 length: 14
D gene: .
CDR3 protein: ASSQDLAGGGDTQY

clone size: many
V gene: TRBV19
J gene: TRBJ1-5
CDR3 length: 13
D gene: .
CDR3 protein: ASSWGSDSNQPQH

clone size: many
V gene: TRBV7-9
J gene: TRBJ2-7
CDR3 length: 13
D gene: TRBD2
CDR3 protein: ASSSGLLSSYEQY

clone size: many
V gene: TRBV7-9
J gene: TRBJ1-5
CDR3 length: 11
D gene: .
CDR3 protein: ASSYGGVQPQH

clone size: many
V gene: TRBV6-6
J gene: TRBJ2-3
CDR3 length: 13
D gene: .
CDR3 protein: ASSYGTGSTDTQY

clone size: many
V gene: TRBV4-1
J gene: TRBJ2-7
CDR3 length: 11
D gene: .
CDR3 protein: ASSPRQSGEQY

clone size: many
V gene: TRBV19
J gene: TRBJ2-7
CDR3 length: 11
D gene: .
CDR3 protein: ASSIAGGYEQY

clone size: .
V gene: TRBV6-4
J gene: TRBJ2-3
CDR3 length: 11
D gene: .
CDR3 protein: ASSDLGSDTQY

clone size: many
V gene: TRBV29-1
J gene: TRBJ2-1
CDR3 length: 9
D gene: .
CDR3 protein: SAVPGNEQF

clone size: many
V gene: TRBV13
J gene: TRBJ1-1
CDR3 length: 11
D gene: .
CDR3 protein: ASSFWGGSEAF

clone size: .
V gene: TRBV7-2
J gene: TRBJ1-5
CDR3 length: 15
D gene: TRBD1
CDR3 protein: ASSLVVRGRECQPQH

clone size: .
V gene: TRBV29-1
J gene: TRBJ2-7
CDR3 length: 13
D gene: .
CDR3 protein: SVEFSGQGLYEQY

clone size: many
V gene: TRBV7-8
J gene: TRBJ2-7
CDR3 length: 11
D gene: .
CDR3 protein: ASSLGPPDEQY

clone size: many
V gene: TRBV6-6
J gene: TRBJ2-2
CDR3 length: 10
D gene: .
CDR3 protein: ASSDGAEWLF

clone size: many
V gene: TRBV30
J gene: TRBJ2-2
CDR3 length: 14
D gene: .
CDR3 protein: AWTQPAGSRSGELF

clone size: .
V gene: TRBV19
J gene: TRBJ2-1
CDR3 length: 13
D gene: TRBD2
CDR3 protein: ASRTSAGSYNEQF

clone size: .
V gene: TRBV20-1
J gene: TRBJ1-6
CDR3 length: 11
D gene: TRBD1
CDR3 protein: SADTGGYSPLH

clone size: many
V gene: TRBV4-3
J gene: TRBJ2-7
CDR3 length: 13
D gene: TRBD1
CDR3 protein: ASSQDLQGGYEQY